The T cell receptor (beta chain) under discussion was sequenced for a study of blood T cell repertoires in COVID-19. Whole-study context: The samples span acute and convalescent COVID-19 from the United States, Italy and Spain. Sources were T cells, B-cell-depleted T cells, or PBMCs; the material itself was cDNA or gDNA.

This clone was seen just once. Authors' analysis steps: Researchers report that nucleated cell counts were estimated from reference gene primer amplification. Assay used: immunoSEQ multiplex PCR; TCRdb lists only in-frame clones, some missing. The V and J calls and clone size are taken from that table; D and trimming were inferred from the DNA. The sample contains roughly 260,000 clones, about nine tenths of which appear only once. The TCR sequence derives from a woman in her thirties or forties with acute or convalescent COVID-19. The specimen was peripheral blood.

The DNA of the CDR3 is TGTGCCAGTAGTCTCGACCCCGGGTTCGGGGGCTACACCTTC. This codes for CASSLDPGFGGYTF. This chain joins TRBV19 and TRBJ1-2; no firm D call. The CDR3 sequence is 14 residues long. Germline V gene sequence: CDR1 LNHDA, CDR2 SQIVND (reference sequence). Trimming took off 5 bases at V and 8 bases at J, with 18 bases between the two ends.